Sequencing of this TCR beta chain was carried out in a study of vaccination and CD4 T cells after COVID-19. Overall study: There were six male and four female convalescents, and two of them were Hispanic. The peptides that stimulated the cells were overlapping spike peptides from SARS-CoV-2, HCoV-NL63, HCoV-OC43 and HCoV-229E.

This clonotype counts as large. Its antigen is unidentified. The ends lost 3 bases at V and 4 bases at J; junction bases unmatched: 1. The CDR3 consists of 13 residues. The germline gives CDR1 DFQATT, CDR2 SNEGSKA (reference sequence). This sample's treatment: roughly ten-day PBMC culture with coronavirus spike peptide pools or control peptides (ViraFEST assay). Ahead of the COVID-19 pandemic (2011-2018), the CD4+ T cells of the unexposed donor were collected. Sequencing of DNA taken from cultured CD4+ T cells relied on the Oncomine TCR Beta short-read assay. Genomic DNA was isolated from cultured CD4+ T cells. Via MiXCR, TCRdb re-called the PCR reads, giving one row per CDR3 protein. The sample has about 4,900 distinct CDR3 sequences, more than 25% seen once.

The V and J genes are TRBV20-1 and TRBJ1-2; TRBD1 matches 11 bases. The origin of this receptor is a human donor in good health. Source material: CD4+ T cells from blood, cultured in vitro. The CDR3 region has the DNA TGCAGTGCTAGCGGGACAGGGGGCTATGGCTACACCTTC. Translating it yields CSASGTGGYGYTF.